Each of the 29 T cell receptor beta chains below was sequenced from the same sample in a study of regulatory T cells in long-lasting Graves disease. Time point of the sample: newly diagnosed GD, antithyroid drugs for less than 3 months. PBMC RNA was the source of the TCR library. In building TCR beta libraries, iRepertoire HTBI primers were used together with Arm-PCR of CDR3 regions. In TCRdb, the multiplex PCR reads were re-called with MiXCR into one record per CDR3 protein. There are about 540,000 distinct CDR3 sequences in the sample; approximately 13% occur only once, and about 10% lies in the top ten. These data were also reused for a study on T cells in Graves' hyperthyroidism and ophthalmopathy.

The sequenced sample was peripheral blood mononuclear cells (PBMCs), obtained at new diagnosis, from a patient treated with antithyroid drugs. The receptors here all came from a man aged 30 to 39 with Graves disease.

In this sample, this clonotype turned up a few times. V gene TRBV20-1 combines with J gene TRBJ2-5; 7 bases agree with TRBD2. This CDR3 is 14 amino acids long. Germline CDR1 is DFQATT and CDR2 is SNEGSKA (reference sequence). The trim removed 1 base at V and 4 bases at J, leaving 6 bases unmatched. The CDR3 DNA reads as TGCAGTGCTAGAGTTAGGACTAGTTCAGAGACCCAGTACTTC. It yields the protein CSARVRTSSETQYF.

This clonotype showed up just a few times. The rearrangement links TRBV5-4 to TRBJ2-3; 8 bases map to TRBD1. The DNA end favors TRBJ2-5, so the J call may be wrong. Germline V gives CDR1 SGHNT, CDR2 YYREEE (reference sequence). This CDR3 is 16 amino acids long. CDR3 in amino acids: CASSLGQGILHGTQYF. CDR3 bases: TGTGCCAGCAGCTTGGGACAGGGGATTCTCCACGGGACCCAGTACTTC.

Turning to this clonotype: A much more abundant neighbour one base away suggests this may be a read error. This chain uses TRBV20-1 with TRBJ2-3; tentatively, D is TRBD2 (5 bases). Germline V CDR1 and CDR2: DFQATT, SNEGSKA (reference sequence). V shed 6 bases and J shed 0 bases, with 31 bases lying between them. The CDR3 has 20 residues. CDR3 DNA sequence: TGCAGTGCCCTAATGATCGCCAATTGGGATGAGGGCACAAGCACAGATACGCAGTATTTT. Translated: CSALMIANWDEGTSTDTQYF.

This clonotype occurred once. The rearrangement uses TRBV12-3 or TRBV12-4 and TRBJ2-1, with TRBD2 matching over 14 bases. V trimming: 5 bases; J trimming: 3 bases; junction bases outside the gene matches: 3. The CDR3 length is 16 residues. In DNA form, the CDR3 reads TGTGCCAGCAGTGGACTAGCGGGAGGAGGCTACAATGAGCAGTTCTTC. Translation gives CASSGLAGGGYNEQFF.

The chain links TRBV20-1 to TRBJ2-5, with D hard to call. The CDR3 contains 11 residues. Per the germline V gene, CDR1 is DFQATT and CDR2 is SNEGSKA (reference sequence). CDR3 coding DNA: TGCAGCGGTACAGTCCAAGAGACCCAGTACTTC. Translated, it gives CSGTVQETQYF.

A word on this clonotype: Since a much larger clone is just one base distant, this may be a read error. This rearrangement joins TRBV7-2 to TRBJ2-3; 8 bases fit TRBD2. Per germline, CDR1 SGHTA and CDR2 FQGNSA. The CDR3 length is 15 residues. CDR3 protein: CVSSLEAGGQDTQYF. The CDR3 DNA reads as TGTGTCAGCAGCTTAGAGGCGGGAGGTCAAGATACGCAGTATTTT.

This clonotype was found many times. This chain links TRBV12-3 or TRBV12-4 with TRBJ2-7; TRBD2 matches 10 bases. Losses at the gene ends were 3 bases for V and 1 base for J; bases not matched to a gene: 0. The CDR3 totals 14 residues. The CDR3 DNA reads as TGTGCCAGCAGTTTTAGCGGGGGGTCCTACGAGCAGTACTTC. It yields the protein CASSFSGGSYEQYF.

The genes are TRBV7-6 and TRBJ2-1; 9 bases are a match to TRBD2. The germline gives CDR1 SGHVS, CDR2 FNYEAQ. Trimming cost V 5 bases and J 4 bases; bases outside gene matches: 6. The CDR3 is 15 residues long. CDR3 sequence reads: CASSPSSGVYNEQFF. As DNA, the CDR3 is TGTGCCAGCAGCCCCTCTAGCGGGGTGTACAATGAGCAGTTCTTC.

This clonotype was counted many times. This chain links TRBV6-2 or TRBV6-3 with TRBJ2-7, with 8 bases identical to TRBD2. Trimming took 5 bases from V and 4 from J; bases not matched to a gene: 10. The CDR3 is 15 amino acids. CDR1 MNHEY and CDR2 SVGEGT come from the germline V gene. The CDR3 spells CASSLTIAGSYEQYF. DNA of the CDR3: TGTGCCAGCAGTCTTACTATAGCGGGAAGTTACGAGCAGTACTTC.

This clonotype has ten or more counts. The chain employs TRBV29-1 and TRBJ2-5; tentatively, D is TRBD2 (7 bases). V lost 8 bases, J lost 4 bases, and 17 bases lay in between. The CDR3 is 13 residues long. The germline gives CDR1 SQVTM, CDR2 ANQGSEA. CDR3 region: CSSPGGFGETQYF. CDR3 DNA sequence: TGCAGCTCACCGGGGGGCTTCGGAGAGACCCAGTACTTC.

This clonotype was detected only a few times. The V gene is TRBV3-1, the J gene TRBJ2-3; D is perhaps TRBD2 (5 bases). The germline V gene encodes CDR1 LGHDT and CDR2 YNNKEL (reference sequence). Between the trimmed V and J ends, which lost 4 bases and 1 base, there was a span of 24 bases. CDR3 length equals 19 residues. The CDR3 region is CASSPRRAFRRPGTDTQYF. The DNA for the CDR3 is TGTGCCAGCAGCCCCCGGCGGGCCTTTCGCCGCCCAGGCACAGATACGCAGTATTTT.

Regarding this clonotype: This may be a read error: a much more frequent sequence differs by one nucleotide. As the CDR3 is not closed by the conserved phenylalanine or tryptophan, this likely results from a read error. The chain carries TRBV20-1 and TRBJ2-3; D uncertain. The CDR3 spans 12 residues. Between the trimmed V and J ends, which lost 3 bases and 4 bases, there was a span of 8 bases. CDR1 and CDR2 from the germline V gene are DFQATT and SNEGSKA (reference sequence). CDR3 sequence (DNA): TGCAGTGCTAGGGCGCAGTCAGATACGCAGTATCTT. This gives the protein CSARAQSDTQYL.

This clonotype was detected only a few times. In this CDR3 the conserved last residue, phenylalanine or tryptophan, is missing, so a read error is likely. CDR3 bases: TGCAGCGTGCCCAACAGGGGAACAGATACGCAGTATATT. It translates to CSVPNRGTDTQYI. The V call is TRBV29-1, the J call TRBJ2-3; TRBD1 matches at 7 bases. Germline CDR1 is SQVTM and CDR2 is ANQGSEA. The junction had 6 bases not matched to a gene; V was cut back by 6 bases and J by 3 bases. CDR3 length equals 13 residues.

Only a few counts were recorded for this clonotype. This likely comes from a read error, as the CDR3 has no conserved phenylalanine or tryptophan at its end. This rearrangement joins TRBV20-1 to TRBJ2-7; 13 bases fit TRBD2. The CDR3 covers 16 residues. The V gene end was trimmed by 4 bases and the J gene end by 4 bases; junction bases not matched to a gene: 10. Germline V gives CDR1 DFQATT, CDR2 SNEGSKA (reference sequence). In DNA, the CDR3 is TGCAGTGCTAAAACTAGCGGGAGGGGTGGGTCTTACGAGCAGTACTCC. Its protein is CSAKTSGRGGSYEQYS.

With respect to this clonotype: One base separates it from a far larger clone, so it is likely a read error. The chain has TRBV27 and TRBJ2-7; perhaps TRBD2 as D (6 bases). This CDR3 is 12 amino acids long. Germline-derived CDR1 and CDR2 are MNHEY and SMNVEV (reference sequence). CDR3 DNA: TGTGCCGGCAGCTCCTATCGGGGGGAGCAGTACTTC. This sequence encodes CAGSSYRGEQYF.

This clonotype was found many times. The V call is TRBV7-2, the J call TRBJ2-3; 10 bases match TRBD2. CDR3 size: 18 residues. J was trimmed by 4 bases and V by 3 bases; bases with no gene match: 13. The germline gives CDR1 SGHTA, CDR2 FQGNSA. The CDR3 DNA sequence: TGTGCCAGCAGCTTCAGAGCGGGAGGGCCCTCGGGTGCAGATACGCAGTATTTT. Its protein product is CASSFRAGGPSGADTQYF.

This clonotype was seen ten or more times. The chain employs TRBV2 and TRBJ2-7; 7 nucleotides line up with TRBD1. CDR1 and CDR2 from the germline V gene are SNHLY and FYNNEI. V lost 1 base, J lost 0 bases, and 3 bases stayed unmatched. The CDR3 loop spans 15 amino acids. The CDR3 sequence: CASSEGTGYSYEQYF. The CDR3 DNA reads as TGTGCCAGCAGTGAAGGGACAGGCTACTCCTACGAGCAGTACTTC. Supplemented by reference TRBV2 and TRBJ2-7, the full variable domain reads EPEVTQTPSHQVTQMGQEVILRCVPISNHLYFYWYRQILGQKVEFLVSFYNNEISEKSEIFDDQFSVERPDGSNFTLKIRSTKLEDSAMYFCASSEGTGYSYEQYFGPGTRLTVT.

V is TRBV20-1 and J is TRBJ2-6; 12 nucleotides match TRBD1. From germline, CDR1 is DFQATT and CDR2 SNEGSKA (reference sequence). V was pared by 5 bases and J by 2 bases, with 13 bases of the junction left unmatched. This CDR3 spans 19 amino acids. Written as DNA, the CDR3 is TGCAGTGCTGGAAACCGGGACAGGGGGCCCGTTCCTGGGGCCAACGTCCTGACTTTC. Amino acids: CSAGNRDRGPVPGANVLTF.

This clonotype came up a few times. CDR3 DNA sequence: TGCAGTGCTAGAGATGGGGGGACGGTGAACTATGGCTACACCTTC. As protein: CSARDGGTVNYGYTF. V gene TRBV20-1 combines with J gene TRBJ1-2, with D possibly being TRBD1 (5 bases). Trimming stripped 0 bases from V and 2 bases from J, with 13 bases between. CDR3 length: 15 residues. Germline V lookup: CDR1 DFQATT, CDR2 SNEGSKA (reference sequence).

V usage is TRBV6-2 or TRBV6-3 and J usage is TRBJ1-6, with D possibly matching TRBD1 (6 bases). Germline CDR1 reads MNHEY; CDR2 reads SVGEGT. V was shortened by 5 bases and J by 11 bases, with 22 bases between the two germline ends. This CDR3 has 16 residues. CDR3 loop: CASSEGGASRGPPLHF. The CDR3 nucleotides are TGTGCCAGCAGTGAAGGGGGGGCCTCTAGAGGACCACCCCTCCACTTT.

This clonotype has ten or more counts. V is TRBV20-1 and J is TRBJ1-1; D uncertain. CDR1 is DFQATT and CDR2 is SNEGSKA in the germline V gene (reference sequence). The CDR3 consists of 12 residues. Trimming took off 5 bases at V and 11 bases at J, with 18 bases between the two ends. The CDR3 DNA reads as TGCAGTGCTCCTCGACTGTTAATGGGGGCTTTCTTT. This codes for CSAPRLLMGAFF.

In this sample, this clonotype turned up many times. V and J are TRBV9 and TRBJ2-2; TRBD1 agrees at 11 bases. Trimming took 2 bases from V and 5 from J; bases not matched to a gene: 8. CDR1 and CDR2 from the germline V gene are SGDLS and YYNGEE. CDR3 size: 17 residues. The CDR3 coding sequence is TGTGCCAGCAGCGTGGGACAGGGGGTTTTCGGAACCGGGGAGCTGTTTTTT. Encoded protein: CASSVGQGVFGTGELFF.

At least ten counts were recorded for this clonotype. The V gene is TRBV20-1, the J gene TRBJ2-1; a weak D match, TRBD2 (6 bases). The germline V and J ends were trimmed by 3 bases and 9 bases, with 15 bases remaining between them. Germline CDR1 reads DFQATT; CDR2 reads SNEGSKA (reference sequence). The CDR3 loop spans 13 amino acids. CDR3 sequence (DNA): TGCAGTGCTAGCAGACTAGATACAAGTGAGCAGTTCTTC. Translated, it gives CSASRLDTSEQFF.

The J gene is TRBJ2-2, the V gene TRBV20-1; D is uncertain. The CDR3 sequence is 14 residues long. Trimming removed 3 bases at V and 6 bases at J, with 14 bases between. Germline-derived CDR1 and CDR2 are DFQATT and SNEGSKA (reference sequence). The CDR3 here is CSASLPSDPGELFF. The DNA of the CDR3 is TGCAGTGCTAGCCTCCCCAGTGACCCCGGGGAGCTGTTTTTT.

This clonotype was found many times. The chain has TRBV6-2 or TRBV6-3 and TRBJ2-5, with 8 bases lining up with TRBD2. Trimming took 5 bases from V and 4 from J; bases not matched to a gene: 9. Per the germline V gene, CDR1 is MNHEY and CDR2 is SVGEGT. The CDR3 is 15 residues long. The CDR3 DNA reads as TGTGCCAGCAGTACCCAGCGGGAGAGACGAGAGACCCAGTACTTC. Protein sequence: CASSTQRERRETQYF.

The chain links TRBV30 to TRBJ1-6, with a possible D match to TRBD1 (5 bases). The V end lost 1 base, the J end lost 7 bases, and 14 bases lay between the germline ends. CDR3 length equals 15 residues. Germline CDR1 and CDR2: GTSNPN and SVGIG (reference sequence). CDR3 sequence (DNA): TGTGCCTGGAGTGCCTCGCAGGGAGCCAATTCACCCCTCCACTTT. This gives the protein CAWSASQGANSPLHF. Complete variable domain (other parts from reference TRBV30 and TRBJ1-6): SQTIHQWPATLVQPVGSPLSLECTVEGTSNPNLYWYRQAAGRGLQLLFYSVGIGQISSEVPQNLSASRPQDRQFILSSKKLLLSDSGFYLCAWSASQGANSPLHFGNGTRLTVT.

CDR3 sequence reads: CASSELGGINEQFF. In nucleotides, the CDR3 is TGTGCTAGTAGCGAGCTCGGGGGGATCAATGAGCAGTTCTTC. The chain carries TRBV12-5 and TRBJ2-1; 7 bases fit TRBD2. Germline assignment: CDR1 LGHNT and CDR2 FRNRAP. CDR3 size: 14 residues. The trim removed 8 bases at V and 6 bases at J, leaving 10 bases unmatched.

This clonotype was picked up a small number of times. The genes are TRBV30 and TRBJ1-2; D remains unclear. V shed 3 bases and J shed 4 bases, with 12 bases lying between them. The CDR3 covers 13 residues. The germline gives CDR1 GTSNPN, CDR2 SVGIG (reference sequence). The CDR3 protein is CAWRLGRSYGYTF. CDR3 DNA: TGTGCCTGGAGGCTAGGCAGGAGCTATGGCTACACCTTC.

This clonotype was recorded at least ten times. The chain combines TRBV14 with TRBJ2-1; no clear D. Germline loops: CDR1 SGHDN, CDR2 FVKESK. CDR3 length: 18 amino acids. The V end lost 1 base, the J end lost 0 bases, and 16 bases lay between the germline ends. The DNA of the CDR3 is TGTGCCAGCAGCCAAGTGGATCCAGCTGTGAGCTCCTACAATGAGCAGTTCTTC. The encoded protein is CASSQVDPAVSSYNEQFF.